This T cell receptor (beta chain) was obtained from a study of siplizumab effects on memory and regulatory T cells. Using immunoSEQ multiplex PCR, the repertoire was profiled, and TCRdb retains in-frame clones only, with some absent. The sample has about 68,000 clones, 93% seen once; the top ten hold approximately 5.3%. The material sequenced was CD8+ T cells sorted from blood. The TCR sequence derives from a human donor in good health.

This CDR3 reads CASSARGAAYEQYF. CDR3 sequence (DNA): TGTGCCAGCAGTGCGAGGGGCGCCGCCTACGAGCAGTACTTC. The rearrangement uses TRBV6-1 and TRBJ2-7; possibly TRBD1 or TRBD2 for D (5 bases each). Trimming took 4 bases from V and 2 from J, leaving 12 bases between them. This CDR3 comprises 14 residues. Germline V gene sequence: CDR1 MNHNS, CDR2 SASEGT.